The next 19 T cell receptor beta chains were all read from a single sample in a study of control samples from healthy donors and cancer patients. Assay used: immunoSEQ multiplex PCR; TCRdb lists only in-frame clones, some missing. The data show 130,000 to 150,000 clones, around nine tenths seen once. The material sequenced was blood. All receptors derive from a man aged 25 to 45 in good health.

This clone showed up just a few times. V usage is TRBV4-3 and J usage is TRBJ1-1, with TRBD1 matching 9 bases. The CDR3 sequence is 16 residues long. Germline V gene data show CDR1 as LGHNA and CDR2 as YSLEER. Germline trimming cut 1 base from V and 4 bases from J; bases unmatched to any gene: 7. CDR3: CASSQGGQGLTTEAFF. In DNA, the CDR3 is TGCGCCAGCAGCCAAGGGGGACAGGGACTAACCACTGAAGCTTTCTTT.

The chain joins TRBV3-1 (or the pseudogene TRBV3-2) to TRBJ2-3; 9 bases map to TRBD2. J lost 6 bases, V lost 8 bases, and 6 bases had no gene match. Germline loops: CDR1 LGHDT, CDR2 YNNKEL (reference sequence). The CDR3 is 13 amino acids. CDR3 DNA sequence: TGTGCCAGCGGGGGACTAGCAACTGATACGCAGTATTTT. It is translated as CASGGLATDTQYF.

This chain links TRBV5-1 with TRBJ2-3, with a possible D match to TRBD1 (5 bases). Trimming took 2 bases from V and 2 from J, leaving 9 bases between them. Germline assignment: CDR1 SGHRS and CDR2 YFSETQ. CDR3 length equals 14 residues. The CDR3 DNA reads TGCGCCAGCAGCTTTATAGGGGACACAGATACGCAGTATTTT. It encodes CASSFIGDTDTQYF.

The CDR3 spells CASSLVGQGEDEQFF. CDR3 bases: TGTGCCAGCAGCTTAGTAGGACAGGGGGAGGACGAGCAGTTCTTC. The genes are TRBV7-9 and TRBJ2-1; TRBD1 agrees at 10 bases. V was clipped by 1 base and J by 10 bases; unmatched bases: 7. Germline-derived CDR1 and CDR2 are SEHNR and FQNEAQ (reference sequence). There are 15 residues in the CDR3.

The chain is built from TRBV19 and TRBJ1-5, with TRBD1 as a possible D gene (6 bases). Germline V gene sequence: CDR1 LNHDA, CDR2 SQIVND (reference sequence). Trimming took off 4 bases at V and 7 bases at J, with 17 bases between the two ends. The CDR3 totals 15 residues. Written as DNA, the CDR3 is TGTGCCAGTAGTACCCCGATTACAGGGAGGCAGCCCCAGCATTTT. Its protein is CASSTPITGRQPQHF.

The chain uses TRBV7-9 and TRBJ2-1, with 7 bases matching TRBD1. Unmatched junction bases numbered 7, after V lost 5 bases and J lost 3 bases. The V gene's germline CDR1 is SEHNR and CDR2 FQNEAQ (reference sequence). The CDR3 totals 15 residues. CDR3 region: CASSHRQGVYNEQFF. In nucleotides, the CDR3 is TGTGCCAGCAGCCACCGCCAGGGGGTCTACAATGAGCAGTTCTTC.

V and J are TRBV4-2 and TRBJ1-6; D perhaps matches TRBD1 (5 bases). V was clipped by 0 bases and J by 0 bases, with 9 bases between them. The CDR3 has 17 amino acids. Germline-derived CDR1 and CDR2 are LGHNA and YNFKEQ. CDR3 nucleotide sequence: TGTGCCAGCAGCCAAGATGACAGTAGCTCCTATAATTCACCCCTCCACTTT. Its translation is CASSQDDSSSYNSPLHF.

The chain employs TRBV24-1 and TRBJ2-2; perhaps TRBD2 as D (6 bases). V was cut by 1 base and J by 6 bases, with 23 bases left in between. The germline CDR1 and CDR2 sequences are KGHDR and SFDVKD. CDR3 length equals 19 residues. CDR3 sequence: CATSDFPPMGGVTPGELFF. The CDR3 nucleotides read TGTGCCACCAGTGATTTTCCCCCTATGGGCGGGGTTACTCCCGGGGAGCTGTTTTTT.

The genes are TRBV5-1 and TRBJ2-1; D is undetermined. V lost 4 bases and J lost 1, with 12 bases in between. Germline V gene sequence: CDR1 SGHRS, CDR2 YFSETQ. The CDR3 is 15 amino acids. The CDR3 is CASSPGVGSYNEQFF. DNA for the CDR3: TGCGCCAGCAGCCCCGGTGTCGGGTCCTACAATGAGCAGTTCTTC.

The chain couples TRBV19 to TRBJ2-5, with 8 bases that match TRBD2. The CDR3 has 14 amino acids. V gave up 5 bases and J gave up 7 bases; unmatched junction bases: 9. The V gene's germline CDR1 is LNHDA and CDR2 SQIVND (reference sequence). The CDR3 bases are TGTGCCAGTAGTCCTCCCGGGACTAGGGGGACCCAGTACTTC. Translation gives CASSPPGTRGTQYF.

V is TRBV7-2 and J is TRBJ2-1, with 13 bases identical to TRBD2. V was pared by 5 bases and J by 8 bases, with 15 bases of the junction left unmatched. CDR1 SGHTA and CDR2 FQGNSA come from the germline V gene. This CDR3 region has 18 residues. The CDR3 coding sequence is TGTGCCAGCAGCACAAGACTAGCGGGAGGAGGGTCGATCTATGAGCAGTTCTTC. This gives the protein CASSTRLAGGGSIYEQFF.

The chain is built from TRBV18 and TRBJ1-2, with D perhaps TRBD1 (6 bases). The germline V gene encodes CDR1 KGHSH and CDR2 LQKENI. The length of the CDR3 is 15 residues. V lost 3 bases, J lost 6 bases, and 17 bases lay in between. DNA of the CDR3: TGTGCCAGCTCACCGGCGGGGGGCGCCCAGCATGGCTACACCTTC. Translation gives CASSPAGGAQHGYTF.

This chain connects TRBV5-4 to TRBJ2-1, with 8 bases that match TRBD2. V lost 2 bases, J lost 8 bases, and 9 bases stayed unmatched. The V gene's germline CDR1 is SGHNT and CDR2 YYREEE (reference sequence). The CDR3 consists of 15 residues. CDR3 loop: CASSFSGGPSHEQFF. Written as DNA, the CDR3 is TGTGCCAGCAGCTTCTCGGGGGGGCCTTCGCATGAGCAGTTCTTC.

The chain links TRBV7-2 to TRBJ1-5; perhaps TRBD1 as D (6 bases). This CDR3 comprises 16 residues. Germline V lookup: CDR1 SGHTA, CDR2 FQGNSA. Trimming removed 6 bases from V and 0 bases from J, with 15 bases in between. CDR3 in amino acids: CASREQGGRSNQPQHF. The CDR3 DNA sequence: TGTGCCAGCAGGGAACAGGGAGGGCGTAGCAATCAGCCCCAGCATTTT.

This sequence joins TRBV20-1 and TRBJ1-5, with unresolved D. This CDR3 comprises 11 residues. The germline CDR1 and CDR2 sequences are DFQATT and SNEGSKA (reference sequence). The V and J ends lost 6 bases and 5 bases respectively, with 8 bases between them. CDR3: CSAKDDQPQHF. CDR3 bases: TGCAGTGCGAAGGATGATCAGCCCCAGCATTTT.

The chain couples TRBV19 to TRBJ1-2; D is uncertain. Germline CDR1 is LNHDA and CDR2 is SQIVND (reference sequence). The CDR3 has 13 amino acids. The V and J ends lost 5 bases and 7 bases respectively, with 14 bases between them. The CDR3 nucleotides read TGTGCCAGTAGTGCCTGGACCGGTGTTGGCTACACCTTC. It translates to CASSAWTGVGYTF.

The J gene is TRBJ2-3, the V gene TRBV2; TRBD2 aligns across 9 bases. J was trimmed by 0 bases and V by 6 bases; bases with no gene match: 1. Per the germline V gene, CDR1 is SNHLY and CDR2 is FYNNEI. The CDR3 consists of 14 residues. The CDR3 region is CASSLAGSTDTQYF. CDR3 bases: TGTGCCAGCAGCCTAGCGGGGAGCACAGATACGCAGTATTTT.

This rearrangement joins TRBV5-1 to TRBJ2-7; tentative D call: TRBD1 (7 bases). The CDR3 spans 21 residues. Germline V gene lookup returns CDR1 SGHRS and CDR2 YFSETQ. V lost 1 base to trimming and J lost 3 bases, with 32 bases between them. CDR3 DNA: TGCGCCAGCAGCTTGCGGGGGTCCGCGGTAGGGGGCGAAGTCCGTCTCTACGAGCAGTACTTC. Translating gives CASSLRGSAVGGEVRLYEQYF.

The CDR3 nucleotides are TGTGCCAGCAGCTTGTTGGCACTTCGTAATTCACCCCTCCACTTT. Encoded protein: CASSLLALRNSPLHF. This rearrangement joins TRBV5-6 to TRBJ1-6, with unresolved D. Germline V CDR1 and CDR2: SGHDT, YYEEEE. Trimming pared 1 base from V and 6 bases from J, leaving 11 bases between. The CDR3 extends over 15 amino acids.